Below, 14 T cell receptor beta chains from the same sample are listed, as sequenced in a study of control samples from healthy donors and cancer patients. Here immunoSEQ multiplex PCR was the method, and the copy in TCRdb shows in-frame clones only, minus some. Altogether approximately 99,000 clones are present, 82% being singletons, with the ten largest covering about 5.9%. The specimen sequenced was blood. All receptors come from a man aged 18 to 35 in good health.

This clone showed up just a few times. The chain has TRBV15 and TRBJ1-2, with D uncertain. Looked up from germline, CDR1 is LNHNV and CDR2 is YYDKDF (reference sequence). The CDR3 runs to 12 residues. V was clipped by 1 base and J by 8 bases, with 8 bases between them. The CDR3 sequence: CATSRAGWGYTF. DNA for the CDR3: TGTGCCACCAGCAGAGCAGGATGGGGCTACACCTTC.

V usage is TRBV6-5 and J usage is TRBJ1-1; 12 bases are a match to TRBD1. V shed 2 bases, J shed 10 bases, and the junction held 2 bases outside the gene matches. This CDR3 is 13 amino acids long. Germline loops: CDR1 MNHEY, CDR2 SVGAGI. CDR3 protein: CASSYQGQGAAFF. CDR3 DNA sequence: TGTGCCAGCAGTTACCAGGGACAGGGGGCAGCTTTCTTT.

The chain combines TRBV13 with TRBJ1-5, with unresolved D. The CDR3 runs 13 residues. CDR1 and CDR2 from the germline V gene are PRHDT and FYEKMQ (reference sequence). V shed 0 bases and J shed 9 bases, with 9 bases lying between them. The CDR3 loop is CASSLGGKGPQHF. CDR3 sequence (DNA): TGTGCCAGCAGCTTAGGAGGGAAAGGGCCCCAGCATTTT.

The V call is TRBV9, the J call TRBJ2-3, with D perhaps matching TRBD1 or TRBD2 (6 bases each). Germline V gene data show CDR1 as SGDLS and CDR2 as YYNGEE. Trimming pared 2 bases from V and 4 bases from J, leaving 17 bases between. The CDR3 is 16 residues long. CDR3 region: CASSVRPGGISDTQYF. The DNA for the CDR3 is TGTGCCAGCAGCGTCCGACCCGGGGGCATCTCAGATACGCAGTATTTT.

V usage is TRBV7-9 and J usage is TRBJ1-4; D possibly corresponds to TRBD1 (6 bases). V was cut by 1 base and J by 10 bases, with 22 bases left in between. The CDR3 extends over 17 amino acids. The germline gives CDR1 SEHNR, CDR2 FQNEAQ (reference sequence). The CDR3, as DNA: TGTGCCAGCAGCTTAGGGACAGCTCCTGGGGCGTCCGGAAAACTGTTTTTT. Residues: CASSLGTAPGASGKLFF.

The rearrangement links TRBV27 to TRBJ2-2; perhaps TRBD1 as D (7 bases). Per the germline V gene, CDR1 is MNHEY and CDR2 is SMNVEV (reference sequence). The CDR3 covers 15 residues. The ends were cut back, 7 bases at V and 1 base at J, with 13 bases in the middle. CDR3 sequence reads: CASKDYRGNTGELFF. CDR3 coding DNA: TGTGCCAGCAAGGACTACAGGGGGAACACCGGGGAGCTGTTTTTT.

The genes are TRBV7-8 and TRBJ2-2; TRBD1 is a possible D gene (5 bases). The germline CDR1 and CDR2 sequences are SGHVS and FQNEAQ. This CDR3 region has 17 residues. Trimming left V 0 bases short and J 2 bases short, with 13 bases between. CDR3 loop: CASSLARVPLNTGELFF. For the CDR3, the DNA is TGTGCCAGCAGCTTAGCCAGGGTCCCTCTAAACACCGGGGAGCTGTTTTTT.

This chain links TRBV2 with TRBJ1-1; tentatively, D is TRBD1 (6 bases). This CDR3 region has 14 residues. Trimming removed 6 bases from V and 2 bases from J, with 13 bases in between. Germline CDR1 and CDR2: SNHLY and FYNNEI. The CDR3 sequence is CASRSGTLNTEAFF. CDR3 DNA: TGTGCCAGCAGGTCCGGGACACTTAACACTGAAGCTTTCTTT.

This clone has more than one count but fewer than ten. The chain carries TRBV27 and TRBJ1-1; perhaps TRBD1 as D (6 bases). V dropped 5 bases and J dropped 6 bases, with 13 bases sitting between them. The CDR3 contains 13 residues. Germline values: CDR1 MNHEY, CDR2 SMNVEV (reference sequence). The CDR3 loop is CASSKGGLAEAFF. The CDR3 bases are TGTGCCAGCAGTAAGGGGGGTTTGGCTGAAGCTTTCTTT.

This clone has ten or more counts. The chain uses TRBV18 and TRBJ1-2, with D hard to call. Between the trimmed V and J ends, which lost 2 bases and 2 bases, there was a span of 9 bases. The CDR3 sequence is 14 residues long. CDR1 and CDR2 (germline): KGHSH, LQKENI. The CDR3 protein is CASSPSQGNYGYTF. DNA of the CDR3: TGTGCCAGCTCACCAAGTCAAGGGAACTATGGCTACACCTTC.

The J gene is TRBJ1-5, the V gene TRBV6-6; 8 bases are shared with TRBD1. V trimming: 6 bases; J trimming: 5 bases; junction bases outside the gene matches: 6. Germline V gene lookup returns CDR1 MNHNY and CDR2 SVGAGI (reference sequence). The CDR3 sequence is 14 residues long. As DNA, the CDR3 is TGTGCCAGCAGATACGGGACAGGAGATCAGCCCCAGCATTTT. Its translation is CASRYGTGDQPQHF.

V is TRBV4-1 and J is TRBJ1-2; D gene ambiguous. Per germline, CDR1 MGHRA and CDR2 YSYEKL. This CDR3 is 15 amino acids long. The ends were cut back, 1 base at V and 7 bases at J, with 16 bases in the middle. CDR3 amino acids: CASSQGDGRVGGYTF. The CDR3 bases are TGCGCCAGCAGCCAAGGAGACGGGCGGGTTGGTGGCTACACCTTC.

The rearrangement uses TRBV24-1 and TRBJ2-2; D not resolved. V was trimmed by 4 bases and J by 7 bases, leaving 9 bases between them. The CDR3 spans 13 residues. The germline V gene has CDR1 KGHDR and CDR2 SFDVKD. The CDR3 DNA sequence: TGTGCCACCAGTGAATTGAGAGTCGGGGAGCTGTTTTTT. Its translation: CATSELRVGELFF.

The chain couples TRBV15 to TRBJ1-2; D is undetermined. Germline CDR1 reads LNHNV; CDR2 reads YYDKDF (reference sequence). The length of the CDR3 is 16 residues. V lost 1 base to trimming and J lost 8 bases, with 20 bases between them. CDR3 DNA: TGTGCCACCAGCAGAGGAGTGACGGGTACGGCCTCCGGCTACACCTTC. Protein sequence: CATSRGVTGTASGYTF.